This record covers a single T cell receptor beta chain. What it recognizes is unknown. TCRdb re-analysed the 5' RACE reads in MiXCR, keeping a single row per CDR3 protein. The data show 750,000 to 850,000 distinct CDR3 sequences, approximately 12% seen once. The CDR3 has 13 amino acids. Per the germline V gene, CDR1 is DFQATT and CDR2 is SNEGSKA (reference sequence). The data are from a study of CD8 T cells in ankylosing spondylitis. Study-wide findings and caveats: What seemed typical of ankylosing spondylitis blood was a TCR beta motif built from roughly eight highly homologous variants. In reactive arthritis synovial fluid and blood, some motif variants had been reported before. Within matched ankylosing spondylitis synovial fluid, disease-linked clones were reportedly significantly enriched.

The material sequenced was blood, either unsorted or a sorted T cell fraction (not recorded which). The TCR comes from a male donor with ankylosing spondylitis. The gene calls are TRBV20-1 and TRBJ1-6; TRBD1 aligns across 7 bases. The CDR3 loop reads CSGGTDYNSPLHF. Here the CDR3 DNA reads TGCAGCGGCGGGACAGACTATAATTCACCCCTCCACTTT.